This TCR beta chain was documented in a study of T-cell memory formation after mild COVID-19. Trimming took 6 bases from V and 5 from J, leaving 8 bases between them. Germline V CDR1 and CDR2: SNHLY, FYNNEI. The CDR3 sequence is 12 residues long. TCRdb analysed the 5' RACE reads with MiXCR anew, one entry per CDR3 protein. The sample yields some 130,000 distinct CDR3 sequences, around a sixth seen once. This clonotype was found a few times. The chain carries TRBV2 and TRBJ2-1, with D uncertain. Material: PBMCs or a T cell subset sorted from them (not recorded which). The clonotype originates from an adult woman who had mild COVID-19 (a few samples of this study predate the infection). Cell type and time point are not known. In nucleotides, the CDR3 is TGTGCCAGCAGCCTCCATAACAATGAGCAGTTCTTC. Amino acid sequence: CASSLHNNEQFF.